The rows below give T cell receptor beta chains drawn from one sample of a study of shared clonotypes between healthy human individuals. Here immunoSEQ multiplex PCR was the method, and the copy in TCRdb shows in-frame clones only, minus some. The sample holds 740,000 or so clones, less than 80% seen once. Sequencing used memory CD4+ T cells sorted from blood. The receptors come from a woman aged 30 to 39 in good health. The CDR3 runs from the conserved cysteine through the conserved F or W. D genes are given only for firm matches. The size entry is marked missing in some rows and otherwise reads once, few, many or a size class.

>TRBJ1-2|TRBD1|TRBV27|-
TGTGCCAGCAGTCCAGACAGGGACTATGGCTACACCTTC
CASSPDRDYGYTF
>TRBJ2-5|-|TRBV7-7|-
TGTGCCAGCAGCTTGAACAGAGAAGAGACCCAGTACTTC
CASSLNREETQYF
>TRBJ1-2|TRBD1|TRBV5-1|few
TGCGCCAGCAGCTTGGGGACAGGGGGCGGGAGCTACACCTTC
CASSLGTGGGSYTF
>TRBJ1-1|TRBD1|TRBV28|-
TGTGCCAGCAGTTTATACACAGGGGACAGTGAAGCTTTCTTT
CASSLYTGDSEAFF
>TRBJ1-1|-|TRBV28|-
TGTGCCAGCGTAAAGGCTTTCTTT
CASVKAFF
>TRBJ2-2|TRBD2|TRBV27|few
TGTGCCAGCACCCTTGTAGCGGGAGGGCTCACCGGGGAGCTGTTTTTT
CASTLVAGGLTGELFF
>TRBJ2-7|-|TRBV29-1|once
TGCAGCGCCGCTCCCGAGCAGTACTTC
CSAAPEQYF
>TRBJ1-4|-|TRBV2|-
TGTGCCAGCAGTGAGAGAGCTCTTAATGAAAAACTGTTTTTT
CASSERALNEKLFF
>TRBJ1-5|-|TRBV2|-
TGTGCCAGCAGGGTTACAGGGAATCAGCCCCAGCATTTT
CASRVTGNQPQHF
>TRBJ2-7|TRBD1|TRBV5-6|-
TGTGCCAGCAGCCCGGCCGGGACAGGGACTTCCTACGAGCAGTACTTC
CASSPAGTGTSYEQYF
>TRBJ1-2|-|TRBV5-4|-
TGTGCCAGCAGCATAGACGGAAACTATGGCTACACCTTC
CASSIDGNYGYTF
>TRBJ2-5|TRBD2|TRBV25-1|-
TGTGCCAGCAGTCGGGGGGGGACCCAGTACTTC
CASSRGGTQYF
>TRBJ1-5|-|TRBV19|-
TGTGCCAGTAGTCCGCCGGGTCCGTATAGCAATCAGCCCCAGCATTTT
CASSPPGPYSNQPQHF
>TRBJ1-5|-|TRBV30|few
TGTGCCTGGAGTGTATCCGGGTTTCAGCCCCAGCATTTT
CAWSVSGFQPQHF
>TRBJ1-2|-|TRBV4-2|-
TGTGCCAGCAGCCAAGATTGGCAGGGATCCGACTATGGCTACACCTTC
CASSQDWQGSDYGYTF
>TRBJ2-7|-|TRBV18|-
TGTGCCAGCTCACCAAAATCTCTACAGGGCTACGAGCAGTACTTC
CASSPKSLQGYEQYF
>TRBJ2-4|TRBD1|TRBV7-9|few
TGTGCCAGCAGCTTAACCGGGACAGGGATAAACATTCAGTACTTC
CASSLTGTGINIQYF
>TRBJ2-1|TRBD2|TRBV6-1|-
TGTGCCAGCAGTGATAGCGGGGGTGGCTCCTACAATGAGCAGTTCTTC
CASSDSGGGSYNEQFF
>TRBJ2-1|TRBD1|TRBV30|few
TGTGCCTGGAGTGCCGGGACAGGGAAGTTCTTC
CAWSAGTGKFF
>TRBJ1-1|-|TRBV2|-
TGTGCCAGCAGTCTTCGTATGAACACTGAAGCTTTCTTT
CASSLRMNTEAFF
>TRBJ2-1|-|TRBV7-3|-
TGTGCCAGCAGCTTAGTTCCTTCCTCTGACAATGAGCAGTTCTTC
CASSLVPSSDNEQFF
>TRBJ1-4|-|TRBV28|-
TGTGCCAGCAGTTCTAATGAAAAACTGTTTTTT
CASSSNEKLFF
>TRBJ2-7|TRBD2|TRBV2|-
TGTGCCAGCAGGAAGGAGGGAGGGCTTAGGGGCTCCTACGAGCAGTACTTC
CASRKEGGLRGSYEQYF
>TRBJ2-5|TRBD1|TRBV7-8|-
TGTGCCAGCAGCTCTAGACGGGACAGGGGACATGAACGAGAGACCCAGTACTTC
CASSSRRDRGHERETQYF
>TRBJ2-2|TRBD1|TRBV19|-
TGTGCCAGTAGCCACATCCAGGGGGTGGTGGAGCTGTTTTTT
CASSHIQGVVELFF
>TRBJ1-1|TRBD1|TRBV6-5|-
TGTGCCAGCAGTACGACAGGGGTGGGCACTGAAGCTTTCTTT
CASSTTGVGTEAFF
>TRBJ2-2|-|TRBV7-8|-
TGTGCCAGCAGCTTAGGGACGCAGACCGGGGAGCTGTTTTTT
CASSLGTQTGELFF
>TRBJ2-1|-|TRBV6-5|many
TGTGCCAGCAGTTACCGGGACGCCTCCTACAATGAGCAGTTCTTC
CASSYRDASYNEQFF
>TRBJ2-7|TRBD1|TRBV18|-
TGTGCCAGCTCACCCTCGGGACAGGAAGCCGAGCAGTACTTC
CASSPSGQEAEQYF
>TRBJ2-2|TRBD2|TRBV7-9|-
TGTGCCAGCAGCTCGGGACTAGCGGGGAACACCGGGGAGCTGTTTTTT
CASSSGLAGNTGELFF
>TRBJ1-1|-|TRBV5-4|-
TGTGCCAGCAGCTTGTTTCAAAACACTGAAGCTTTCTTT
CASSLFQNTEAFF
>TRBJ1-1|-|TRBV5-4|-
TGTGCCAGCAGCTTGGGGGGGCGAAGGAACACTGAAGCTTTCTTT
CASSLGGRRNTEAFF
>TRBJ2-2|TRBD1|TRBV6-5|many
TGTATTTCCCGCAGGGGGTTAGCCGGGGAGCTGTTTTTT
CISRRGLAGELFF
>TRBJ2-1|-|TRBV5-6|-
TGTGCCAGCGGCCGGCCCTGGCAAATTAACAATGAGCAGTTCTTC
CASGRPWQINNEQFF
>TRBJ2-1|-|TRBV19|-
TGTGCCACCAAAAGGTCGCGGGGCTACAATGAGCAGTTCTTC
CATKRSRGYNEQFF
>TRBJ2-1|TRBD2|TRBV7-9|many
TGTGCCAGCAGCACAGGACTAGCGGGAAGGGGCGAGCAGTTCTTC
CASSTGLAGRGEQFF
>TRBJ2-7|TRBD1|TRBV6-1|-
TGTGCCAGCAGATACGGACAGGGCCAGTCCTACGAGCAGTACTTC
CASRYGQGQSYEQYF
>TRBJ2-1|TRBD2|TRBV6-6|-
TGTGCCAGCAGTTACTCGACTAGCGGAAACAATGAGCAGTTCTTC
CASSYSTSGNNEQFF
>TRBJ2-5|TRBD2|TRBV11-2|-
TGTGCCAGCAGCTCCCAGCGGGACGAGACCCAGTACTTC
CASSSQRDETQYF
>TRBJ2-1|TRBD2|TRBV11-2|-
TGTGCCAGCAGCTTCACTAGCGGGAACAATGAGCAGTTCTTC
CASSFTSGNNEQFF
>TRBJ1-5|TRBD1|TRBV28|-
TGTGCCAGCAGTTTAACAGGGGGGTCTCGGCCCCAGCATTTT
CASSLTGGSRPQHF
>TRBJ2-2|-|TRBV28|-
TGTGCCAGCAACTGGGCCAGGGCTAACACCGGGGAGCTGTTTTTT
CASNWARANTGELFF
>TRBJ1-1|TRBD1|TRBV6-1|few
TGTGCCAGCAGTCCAAGGACAGGGGCGAACACTGAAGCTTTCTTT
CASSPRTGANTEAFF
>TRBJ2-1|TRBD2|TRBV6-1|-
TGTGCCAGCAGTGAAATCGGGGTAGCGGGGTACAATGAGCAGTTCTTC
CASSEIGVAGYNEQFF
>TRBJ2-7|-|TRBV5-1|-
TGCGCCAGCAGCTTGGACGGGGGCTACGAGCAGTACTTC
CASSLDGGYEQYF